The 2 T cell receptor beta chains reported below all come from one sample, sequenced in a study of TIL therapy for anti-PD-1-resistant metastatic lung cancer. The libraries were made with immunoSEQ v3. Libraries were prepared by immunoSEQ multiplex PCR; TCRdb keeps only in-frame clonotypes and omits some of them. The sample records 50,000 or so clones, about two thirds being singletons. Noted time point: pre-treatment sample, taken before nivolumab and TIL therapy. Most excised metastases sampled were pleural nodules or supraclavicular lymph nodes. This specimen was tumor tissue, taken at baseline. The receptors derive from a person between 25 and 79 years old with non-small cell lung cancer.

The chain is built from TRBV5-1 and TRBJ1-5; TRBD1 is a possible D gene (5 bases). Trimming stripped 0 bases from V and 4 bases from J, with 17 bases between. The CDR3 has 17 amino acids. Germline CDR1 and CDR2: SGHRS and YFSETQ. The CDR3 sequence: CASSLGLGPLGNQPQHF. In DNA, the CDR3 is TGCGCCAGCAGCTTGGGTCTGGGGCCCCTAGGTAATCAGCCCCAGCATTTT.

Only a few counts were recorded for this clone. J is TRBJ2-3 and V is TRBV19; TRBD2 matches 8 bases. The CDR3 totals 14 residues. The V gene end was trimmed by 1 base and the J gene end by 3 bases; junction bases not matched to a gene: 0. CDR1 is LNHDA and CDR2 is SQIVND in the germline V gene (reference sequence). The CDR3 loop is CASSIGLATDTQYF. The CDR3 DNA sequence: TGTGCCAGTAGTATAGGACTAGCGACAGATACGCAGTATTTT. The full variable domain, in which reference TRBV19 and TRBJ2-3 provide the parts outside the CDR3, is DGGITQSPKYLFRKEGQNVTLSCEQNLNHDAMYWYRQDPGQGLRLIYYSQIVNDFQKGDIAEGYSVSREKKESFPLTVTSAQKNPTAFYLCASSIGLATDTQYFGPGTRLTVL.